A single sample gave rise to the 25 T cell receptor beta chains below, sequenced in a study of CD8+CD57+ T cells in acquired aplastic anemia. Genomic DNA constituted the template upon which TCR beta VDJ and CDR3 profiling was performed. MiXCR, run by TCRdb on the reads, gives a single entry per CDR3 protein. The repertoire holds some 170,000 distinct CDR3 sequences, with roughly 65% as singletons. For sequencing, patients were chosen who had shown expansion of CD8+CD57+ cells by flow cytometry. What was sequenced was sorted CD4+, CD8+, or CD8+CD57+ T cells (not recorded which) from PBMCs. These receptors were taken from a human donor with aplastic anemia.

This clonotype was found many times. The CDR3, as DNA: TGTGCTAGTGGTTTGGGCGAGTCCTACAATGAGCAGTTCTTC. Its protein is CASGLGESYNEQFF. The chain combines TRBV12-5 with TRBJ2-1; D remains ambiguous. In germline, CDR1 is LGHNT, CDR2 FRNRAP. V was pared by 1 base and J by 1 base, with 5 bases between. The length of the CDR3 is 14 residues.

The genes are TRBV7-2 and TRBJ1-5; 8 positions agree with TRBD1. CDR3 length: 15 residues. V was clipped by 4 bases and J by 0 bases; unmatched bases: 2. The germline gives CDR1 SGHTA, CDR2 FQGNSA. CDR3 DNA sequence: TGTGCCAGCAGCTGGACAGGGTATAGCAATCAGCCCCAGCATTTT. It translates to CASSWTGYSNQPQHF.

V is TRBV6-5 and J is TRBJ1-1; weak D call: TRBD1 (5 bases). This CDR3 has 13 residues. Germline V gene data show CDR1 as MNHEY and CDR2 as SVGAGI. V gave up 2 bases and J gave up 3 bases, with 7 bases separating them. The CDR3 DNA reads as TGTGCCAGCAGTTACGGGGGGGACACTGAAGCTTTCTTT. It is translated as CASSYGGDTEAFF.

CDR3 nucleotides: TGCAGCGTTGAAAAAGTAGGGGCAGGGGTTGGGTGGGATACGCAGTATTTT. Translating it yields CSVEKVGAGVGWDTQYF. This chain joins TRBV29-1 and TRBJ2-3, with D maybe TRBD1 (6 bases). Trimming left V 2 bases short and J 6 bases short, with 24 bases between. Germline lookup yields CDR1 SQVTM and CDR2 ANQGSEA. This CDR3 is built from 17 residues.

On this clonotype: This likely comes from a read error, as the CDR3 has no conserved phenylalanine or tryptophan at its end. This chain joins TRBV24-1 and TRBJ2-6, with a weak D call TRBD1 (5 bases). Germline-derived CDR1 and CDR2 are KGHDR and SFDVKD. The CDR3 has 14 amino acids. CDR3 residues: CATLDSSGANALTS. CDR3 sequence (DNA): TGTGCCACCCTAGACAGCTCTGGGGCCAACGCCCTGACTTCC.

Comments on this clonotype: The junction shows a germline mismatch at one end, possibly a read error. The chain uses TRBV2 and TRBJ2-7, with 8 nucleotides matching TRBD1. Germline assignment: CDR1 SNHLY and CDR2 FYNNEI. This CDR3 is 13 amino acids long. The CDR3 spells CASSQVDRGEQYF. In DNA form, the CDR3 reads TGCGCCAGCAGCCAAGTCGACAGGGGCGAGCAGTACTTC.

This clonotype was detected only a few times. The chain couples TRBV20-1 to TRBJ2-7; either TRBD1 or TRBD2 may fit D (5 bases each). The V and J ends lost 3 bases and 3 bases respectively, with 12 bases between them. Per the germline V gene, CDR1 is DFQATT and CDR2 is SNEGSKA (reference sequence). The CDR3 has 13 amino acids. CDR3 bases: TGCAGTGCTAGGGGACCGTCGGGCTACGAGCAGTACTTC. Its translation: CSARGPSGYEQYF.

This clonotype was seen repeatedly, ten times or more. V usage is TRBV7-6 and J usage is TRBJ1-6; the D gene is possibly TRBD1 (5 bases). This CDR3 contains 16 residues. The germline V and J ends were trimmed by 1 base and 10 bases, with 17 bases remaining between them. Germline V gene lookup returns CDR1 SGHVS and CDR2 FNYEAQ. In nucleotides, the CDR3 is TGTGCCAGCAGCTTAGATATAAGGACAAAGCGGTCACCCCTCCACTTT. This encodes CASSLDIRTKRSPLHF.

The chain employs TRBV7-6 and TRBJ2-1; D gene uncertain. Germline CDR1 SGHVS, CDR2 FNYEAQ. The V end was cut by 6 bases, the J end by 3 bases, with 18 bases between. There are 16 residues in the CDR3. The CDR3 DNA is TGTGCCAGCAGAGGTTCGCGGACGGAACTCTACAATGAGCAGTTCTTC. This gives the protein CASRGSRTELYNEQFF. Looking up the rest from reference TRBV7-6 and TRBJ2-1 gives the full variable domain: GAGVSQSPRYKVTKRGQDVALRCDPISGHVSLYWYRQALGQGPEFLTYFNYEAQQDKSGLPNDRFSAERPEGSISTLTIQRTEQRDSAMYRCASRGSRTELYNEQFFGPGTRLTVL.

This chain uses TRBV9 with TRBJ1-2; weak D call: TRBD1 (5 bases). This CDR3 contains 17 residues. CDR1 and CDR2 from the germline V gene are SGDLS and YYNGEE. The germline V and J ends were trimmed by 5 bases and 2 bases, with 22 bases remaining between them. CDR3 nucleotide sequence: TGTGCCAGCAGTTTAGGACTCCACTACGGGGGAAACTATGGCTACACCTTC. Translated, it gives CASSLGLHYGGNYGYTF. The variable domain in full, with the rest retrieved from reference TRBV9 and TRBJ1-2, is DSGVTQTPKHLITATGQRVTLRCSPRSGDLSVYWYQQSLDQGLQFLIQYYNGEERAKGNILERFSAQQFPDLHSELNLSSLELGDSALYFCASSLGLHYGGNYGYTFGSGTRLTVV.

This clonotype was picked up many times. The gene calls are TRBV6-6 and TRBJ2-7; TRBD1 or TRBD2 may be the D gene (5 bases each). Deletions cut 3 bases from V and 2 bases from J, with 14 bases between. The CDR3 covers 15 residues. CDR1 MNHNY and CDR2 SVGAGI come from the germline V gene (reference sequence). The CDR3 loop reads CASSYYRDRAYEQYF. The CDR3 bases are TGTGCCAGCAGTTATTACCGGGACCGAGCCTACGAGCAGTACTTC.

The rearrangement joins TRBV10-3 to TRBJ1-5; 9 bases align to TRBD1. The CDR3 has 15 amino acids. V was pared by 3 bases and J by 4 bases, with 4 bases of the junction left unmatched. Per germline, CDR1 ENHRY and CDR2 SYGVKD. The CDR3 nucleotides are TGTGCCATCAGTGAAGGACAGGGGCGTAATCAGCCCCAGCATTTT. This sequence encodes CAISEGQGRNQPQHF.

The chain couples TRBV7-6 to TRBJ2-1; perhaps D is TRBD1 or TRBD2 (6 bases each). Per germline, CDR1 SGHVS and CDR2 FNYEAQ. The CDR3 runs to 15 residues. Trimming pared 3 bases from V and 4 bases from J, leaving 13 bases between. CDR3: CASSFLWGAYNEQFF. The DNA for the CDR3 is TGTGCCAGCAGCTTTCTGTGGGGGGCGTACAATGAGCAGTTCTTC.

V is TRBV13 and J is TRBJ2-7; the D is unclear. CDR1 is PRHDT, CDR2 FYEKMQ, per germline (reference sequence). V was shortened by 8 bases and J by 5 bases, with 13 bases between the two germline ends. CDR3 length: 12 residues. DNA of the CDR3: TGTGCCAGCGCCCAGAGTGCAGACGAGCAGTACTTC. It is translated as CASAQSADEQYF.

The chain recombines TRBV5-1 with TRBJ2-4; 10 nucleotides agree with TRBD1. After removal of 2 bases from V and 3 bases from J, the junction contained 5 bases not matched to a gene. CDR3 length: 16 residues. Germline V gives CDR1 SGHRS, CDR2 YFSETQ. In nucleotides, the CDR3 is TGCGCCAGCAGCTTCGGGACAGGGGTAGTCAAAAACATTCAGTACTTC. Translating it yields CASSFGTGVVKNIQYF.

This clonotype was counted at least ten times. The chain joins TRBV10-3 to TRBJ1-2, with TRBD1 matching over 9 bases. The V gene end was trimmed by 6 bases and the J gene end by 9 bases; junction bases not matched to a gene: 8. Germline CDR1 is ENHRY and CDR2 is SYGVKD. This CDR3 comprises 13 residues. CDR3 DNA sequence: TGTGCCATCAGCCTGGGACAGGGCGAAAGCTACACCTTC. This translates into CAISLGQGESYTF.

V usage is TRBV2 and J usage is TRBJ1-6; possibly TRBD1 for D (6 bases). CDR1 and CDR2 from the germline V gene are SNHLY and FYNNEI. Deletions cut 7 bases from V and 7 bases from J, with 14 bases between. The CDR3 has 14 residues. CDR3 DNA: TGTGCCAGCATTGTACAGGGAATCAATTCACCCCTCCACTTT. Translation gives CASIVQGINSPLHF.

The chain combines TRBV19 with TRBJ2-5, with D tentatively TRBD1 (5 bases). V lost 6 bases, J lost 5 bases, and 16 bases lay in between. Germline V gives CDR1 LNHDA, CDR2 SQIVND (reference sequence). This CDR3 is built from 14 residues. The CDR3 loop is CASRVGAAGETQYF. The DNA of the CDR3 is TGTGCCAGTAGGGTAGGGGCCGCTGGGGAGACCCAGTACTTC. Variable domain in full (rest from reference TRBV19 and TRBJ2-5): DGGITQSPKYLFRKEGQNVTLSCEQNLNHDAMYWYRQDPGQGLRLIYYSQIVNDFQKGDIAEGYSVSREKKESFPLTVTSAQKNPTAFYLCASRVGAAGETQYFGPGTRLLVL.

This clonotype was seen more than once but under ten times. The CDR3 bases are TGTGCCAGCAGTTCGCTAGCGTTGGGTGAGCAGTTCTTC. This codes for CASSSLALGEQFF. The V call is TRBV2, the J call TRBJ2-1, with TRBD2 as a possible D gene (6 bases). The V end lost 5 bases, the J end lost 9 bases, and 14 bases lay between the germline ends. The CDR3 is made up of 13 amino acids. CDR1 SNHLY and CDR2 FYNNEI come from the germline V gene. The full variable domain, rest sourced from reference TRBV2 and TRBJ2-1, is EPEVTQTPSHQVTQMGQEVILRCVPISNHLYFYWYRQILGQKVEFLVSFYNNEISEKSEIFDDQFSVERPDGSNFTLKIRSTKLEDSAMYFCASSSLALGEQFFGPGTRLTVL.

The rearrangement links TRBV7-9 to TRBJ2-7, with D hard to call. The germline V gene has CDR1 SEHNR and CDR2 FQNEAQ (reference sequence). V lost 5 bases to trimming and J lost 2 bases, with 4 bases between them. The CDR3 is made up of 11 amino acids. CDR3 DNA sequence: TGTGCCAGCAGCATAACCTACGAGCAGTACTTC. Its translation is CASSITYEQYF.

CDR3 protein: CASSFPSRGGYEQYF. CDR3 in DNA: TGTGCCAGCAGCTTTCCGTCTCGGGGGGGATACGAGCAGTACTTC. This chain uses TRBV5-6 with TRBJ2-7; 8 bases agree with TRBD2. Germline CDR1 reads SGHDT; CDR2 reads YYEEEE. The CDR3 totals 15 residues. V trimming: 2 bases; J trimming: 4 bases; junction bases outside the gene matches: 8.

V is TRBV6-5 and J is TRBJ2-6; 10 positions agree with TRBD2. J lost 2 bases, V lost 5 bases, and 0 bases had no gene match. Germline CDR1 reads MNHEY; CDR2 reads SVGAGI. CDR3 length equals 15 residues. The CDR3 region is CASSSGGAGANVLTF. The CDR3 nucleotides read TGTGCCAGCAGTAGCGGGGGGGCTGGGGCCAACGTCCTGACTTTC.

This chain joins TRBV9 and TRBJ2-1; 7 bases agree with TRBD2. The J segment lost 4 bases and the V segment lost 4 bases, leaving 11 bases of the junction unmatched. Germline loops: CDR1 SGDLS, CDR2 YYNGEE. This CDR3 has 16 amino acids. The CDR3 coding sequence is TGTGCCAGCAGCTACACTAGCGCAGCTACTTACAATGAGCAGTTCTTC. Translation gives CASSYTSAATYNEQFF.

This chain links TRBV12-3 or TRBV12-4 with TRBJ2-7; D unclear. V lost 5 bases and J 3 bases, leaving 17 bases between the germline ends. The CDR3 has 15 amino acids. The CDR3 nucleotides read TGTGCCAGCAGTAGGACGACCTACGCTGTCTACGAGCAGTACTTC. This translates into CASSRTTYAVYEQYF.

This clonotype was seen once. V and J are TRBV9 and TRBJ2-1; 8 nucleotides line up with TRBD1. Per germline, CDR1 SGDLS and CDR2 YYNGEE. The CDR3 length is 15 residues. The trim removed 1 base at V and 10 bases at J, leaving 10 bases unmatched. CDR3 bases: TGTGCCAGCAGCGTATATGCAGGGGGCACCGGGGAGCAGTTCTTC. Protein sequence: CASSVYAGGTGEQFF.